This is a list of T cell receptor beta chains from one sample in a study of T-cell memory formation after mild COVID-19. TCRdb reanalysed the 5' RACE reads using MiXCR and keeps one entry per CDR3 protein. The sample yields under 450,000 distinct CDR3 sequences, less than 25% seen once. Material: PBMCs or a T cell subset sorted from them (not recorded which). The receptors were sampled from an adult woman who had mild COVID-19 (a few samples of this study predate the infection). Cell type and time point are not known. Each CDR3 is given without its conserved first and last residue.

>TRBV4-3|14
ASSQEWGLGAHEQY
>TRBV5-1|9
ASGTEYGYT
>TRBV15|16
ATSRVPRTQGYTGELF
>TRBV12-3/TRBV12-4|10
ASSWPKDTQY
>TRBV29-1|11
SVAQEFNYGYT
>TRBV5-6|13
ASSLYGQGLPEAF
>TRBV5-1|14
ASSLTFGAGAGEQY
>TRBV10-3|13
AISDRGAVSYEQY
>TRBV3-1|13
ASSQVRSRFYEQY
>TRBV18|16
ASSPLGLAGVQPYEQY
>TRBV6-2/TRBV6-3|12
ASYSPSPNYGYT
>TRBV12-3/TRBV12-4|11
ASRVRTGTEAF
>TRBV12-3/TRBV12-4|15
ASKRDRGFGSYNEQF
>TRBV20-1|12
SARYTGANTEAF
>TRBV5-6|12
ASSSISTAGELF
>TRBV6-5|11
ASRRDRAQPQH
>TRBV28|15
ASSLYNRGVNTGELF
>TRBV12-3/TRBV12-4|11
ASSLIRADTQY
>TRBV2|13
ASSPGDVANTEAF
>TRBV23-1|13
ASSQSPRCNSPLH
>TRBV12-3/TRBV12-4|10
ASGRLTDTQY
>TRBV7-2|14
ASSSGLALVLDTQY
>TRBV18|11
ASSLSYQETQY
>TRBV11-2|11
ASSLGDYQPQH
>TRBV6-1|10
ASRRTGTEQY
>TRBV7-6|14
ASRAGQSSYNSPLH
>TRBV19|13
ASSVSTEGYNEQF
>TRBV11-2|14
ASRSPERASTDTQY
>TRBV24-1|15
ATSDPGLARFAGELF
>TRBV7-2|13
ASSLGAGYNTEAF
>TRBV12-3/TRBV12-4|12
ASSDRRSNQPQH
>TRBV6-2/TRBV6-3|12
ASSFSEGPYEQY
>TRBV6-5|12
ASTPGGGIGGYT
>TRBV19|13
ASSITQGAGTEAF
>TRBV6-5|12
ASRREENTGELF
>TRBV10-2|11
ASTETATGELF